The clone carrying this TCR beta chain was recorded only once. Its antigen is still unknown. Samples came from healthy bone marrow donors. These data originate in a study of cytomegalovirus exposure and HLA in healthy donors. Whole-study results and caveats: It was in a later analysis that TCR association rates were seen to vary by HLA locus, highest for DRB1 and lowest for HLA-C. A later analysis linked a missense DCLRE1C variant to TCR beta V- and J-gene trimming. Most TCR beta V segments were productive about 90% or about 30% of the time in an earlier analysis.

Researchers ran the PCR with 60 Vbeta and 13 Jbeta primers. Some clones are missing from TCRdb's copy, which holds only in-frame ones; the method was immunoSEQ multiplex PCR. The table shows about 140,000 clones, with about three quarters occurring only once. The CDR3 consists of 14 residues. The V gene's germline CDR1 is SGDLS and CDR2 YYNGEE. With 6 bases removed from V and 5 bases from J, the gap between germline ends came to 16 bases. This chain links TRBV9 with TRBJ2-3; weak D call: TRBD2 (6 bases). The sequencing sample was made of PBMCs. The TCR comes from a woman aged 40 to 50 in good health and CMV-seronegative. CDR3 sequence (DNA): TGTGCCAGCACCCAGAGGGCTAGCGTAGATACGCAGTATTTT. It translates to CASTQRASVDTQYF.